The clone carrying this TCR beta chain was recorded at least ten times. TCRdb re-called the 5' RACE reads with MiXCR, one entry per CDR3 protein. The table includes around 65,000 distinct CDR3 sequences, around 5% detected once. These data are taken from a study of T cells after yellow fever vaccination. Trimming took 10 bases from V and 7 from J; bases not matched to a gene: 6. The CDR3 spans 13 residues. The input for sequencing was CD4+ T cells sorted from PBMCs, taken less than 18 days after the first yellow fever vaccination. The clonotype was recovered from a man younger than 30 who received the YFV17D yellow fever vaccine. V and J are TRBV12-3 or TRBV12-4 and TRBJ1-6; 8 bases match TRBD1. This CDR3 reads CATLGDRNSPLHF. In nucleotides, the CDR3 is TGTGCCACCCTGGGGGACAGGAATTCACCCCTCCACTTT.